This passage covers 30 T cell receptor beta chains from one sample sequenced in a study of blood T cell repertoires in COVID-19. TCRdb keeps only in-frame clones here, not all; method: immunoSEQ multiplex PCR. The sample has 150,000 to 200,000 clones; about 87% are singletons. What was sequenced was peripheral blood. These receptors were taken from a woman between 65 and 79 years old with COVID-19, enrolled during active disease.

The chain joins TRBV9 to TRBJ1-2; maybe TRBD1 (6 bases). Germline V gene lookup returns CDR1 SGDLS and CDR2 YYNGEE. Trimming stripped 0 bases from V and 8 bases from J, with 14 bases between. There are 14 residues in the CDR3. DNA for the CDR3: TGTGCCAGCAGCGTAGCTCGGGGGGCACGAGGCTACACCTTC. It is translated as CASSVARGARGYTF.

This clone was picked up one time. The chain joins TRBV27 to TRBJ1-5; D is perhaps TRBD1 (6 bases). V shed 8 bases and J shed 4 bases, with 24 bases lying between them. CDR1 is MNHEY, CDR2 SMNVEV, per germline (reference sequence). The CDR3 length is 17 residues. CDR3 residues: CASSEDSRLDWNQPQHF. Here the CDR3 DNA reads TGTGCCAGCTCGGAGGACAGCCGGTTGGACTGGAATCAGCCCCAGCATTTT.

The rearrangement joins TRBV9 to TRBJ2-3; 8 bases are a match to TRBD2. Germline lookup yields CDR1 SGDLS and CDR2 YYNGEE. The CDR3 is 21 amino acids. V dropped 0 bases and J dropped 0; count of bases not matched to a gene: 18. CDR3 protein: CASSVVLLVAGPHISTDTQYF. The CDR3 DNA reads TGTGCCAGCAGCGTAGTCCTTTTGGTAGCGGGGCCGCACATAAGCACAGATACGCAGTATTTT.

This clone was detected once. The chain employs TRBV19 and TRBJ1-2, with 8 bases matching TRBD1. This CDR3 region has 14 residues. The J segment lost 8 bases and the V segment lost 3 bases, leaving 8 bases of the junction unmatched. From germline, CDR1 is LNHDA and CDR2 SQIVND (reference sequence). The CDR3 sequence: CASSMVQGARGYTF. CDR3 nucleotide sequence: TGTGCCAGTAGTATGGTGCAGGGGGCGAGGGGCTACACCTTC.

This clone was picked up one time. V gene TRBV7-6 combines with J gene TRBJ2-3, with 9 bases identical to TRBD2. The trim removed 5 bases at V and 6 bases at J, leaving 9 bases unmatched. CDR3 length: 15 amino acids. Germline assignment: CDR1 SGHVS and CDR2 FNYEAQ. The CDR3 here is CASSARGGLRDTQYF. In nucleotides, the CDR3 is TGTGCCAGCAGCGCGCGGGGGGGCCTAAGGGATACGCAGTATTTT.

The J gene is TRBJ1-6, the V gene TRBV10-2, with 8 bases aligning to TRBD1. CDR1 is WSHSY and CDR2 is SAAADI in the germline V gene. J was trimmed by 5 bases and V by 6 bases; bases with no gene match: 6. The CDR3 covers 15 residues. CDR3 loop: CASSTGTGDNSPLHF. DNA of the CDR3: TGCGCCAGCAGCACCGGGACAGGAGATAATTCACCCCTCCACTTT.

The J gene is TRBJ2-5, the V gene TRBV7-2, with D unresolved. The V end lost 5 bases, the J end lost 4 bases, and 8 bases lay between the germline ends. The CDR3 length is 12 residues. Germline V gene lookup returns CDR1 SGHTA and CDR2 FQGNSA. CDR3 amino acids: CASSLVAETQYF. The CDR3 nucleotides are TGTGCCAGCAGCCTCGTGGCAGAGACCCAGTACTTC.

This chain connects TRBV18 to TRBJ2-7, with D possibly matching TRBD1 (5 bases). The CDR3 has 17 amino acids. Trimming removed 1 base at V and 0 bases at J, with 16 bases between. Germline CDR1 reads KGHSH; CDR2 reads LQKENI. CDR3 nucleotides: TGTGCCAGCTCACCACGTCGTATGGACATGAGCTCCTACGAGCAGTACTTC. Translating gives CASSPRRMDMSSYEQYF.

The CDR3 is CASSQGPGQGNTIYF. The CDR3 DNA sequence: TGTGCCAGCAGCCAAGGTCCGGGACAGGGAAACACCATATATTTT. The chain employs TRBV3-1 (or the pseudogene TRBV3-2) and TRBJ1-3; 7 bases are shared with TRBD1. Germline V gives CDR1 LGHDT, CDR2 YNNKEL (reference sequence). J gave up 4 bases and V 1 base, and 4 bases lay outside the gene matches. The CDR3 runs 15 residues.

Only one count was recorded for this clone. The CDR3 nucleotides are TGTGCCAGCAGTCAGCGGGCTAGCACAGATACGCAGTATTTT. Protein product: CASSQRASTDTQYF. The rearrangement uses TRBV25-1 and TRBJ2-3, with a tentative D call TRBD2 (6 bases). The germline V gene has CDR1 MGHDK and CDR2 SYGVNS. The CDR3 covers 14 residues. V lost 5 bases and J 0 bases, leaving 9 bases between the germline ends.

This chain connects TRBV18 to TRBJ1-5; TRBD1 agrees at 8 bases. Looked up from germline, CDR1 is KGHSH and CDR2 is LQKENI. V was clipped by 3 bases and J by 2 bases; unmatched bases: 6. This CDR3 comprises 16 residues. The CDR3 bases are TGTGCCAGCTCACCGAGACAGGGGATGGGCAATCAGCCCCAGCATTTT. This translates into CASSPRQGMGNQPQHF.

V is TRBV5-1 and J is TRBJ2-2; TRBD2 agrees at 9 bases. The CDR3 totals 16 residues. Germline loops: CDR1 SGHRS, CDR2 YFSETQ. Unmatched junction bases numbered 6, after V lost 2 bases and J lost 4 bases. The CDR3 sequence is CASSLAGGPGTGELFF. The CDR3 DNA sequence: TGCGCCAGCAGCTTAGCGGGGGGCCCCGGCACCGGGGAGCTGTTTTTT.

The V and J genes are TRBV27 and TRBJ2-5, with 8 nucleotides matching TRBD2. CDR3 size: 15 residues. Germline CDR1 reads MNHEY; CDR2 reads SMNVEV (reference sequence). V lost 3 bases, J lost 1 base, and 4 bases stayed unmatched. The CDR3 is CASSFTGGLQETQYF. CDR3 DNA sequence: TGTGCCAGCAGTTTTACGGGGGGGCTCCAAGAGACCCAGTACTTC.

The chain has TRBV5-1 and TRBJ2-1, with 8 nucleotides matching TRBD2. Germline V CDR1 and CDR2: SGHRS, YFSETQ. V lost 2 bases to trimming and J lost 4 bases; unmatched junction nucleotides: 5. The CDR3 runs 15 residues. The CDR3 DNA follows: TGCGCCAGCAGCTTTACGGCGGGGGGTTACAATGAGCAGTTCTTC. Translation gives CASSFTAGGYNEQFF.

The rearrangement uses TRBV19 and TRBJ2-2; the match to TRBD2 covers 7 bases. J lost 5 bases, V lost 4 bases, and 7 bases had no gene match. Germline assignment: CDR1 LNHDA and CDR2 SQIVND (reference sequence). The CDR3 covers 15 residues. The CDR3 DNA reads as TGTGCCAGTAGTAGGGTAGCGGGTTGGACCGGGGAGCTGTTTTTT. Translating gives CASSRVAGWTGELFF.

V is TRBV3-1 (or the pseudogene TRBV3-2) and J is TRBJ1-1; D is possibly TRBD1 (6 bases). Germline-derived CDR1 and CDR2 are LGHDT and YNNKEL (reference sequence). CDR3 length: 16 residues. Trimming took 4 bases from V and 1 from J, leaving 16 bases between them. The CDR3 nucleotides read TGTGCCAGCAGCCGACCTTCGGGCAGGGGGAACACTGAAGCTTTCTTT. The encoded protein is CASSRPSGRGNTEAFF.

The chain uses TRBV29-1 and TRBJ1-2; TRBD1 is a possible D gene (5 bases). CDR3 length: 13 residues. Trimming left V 7 bases short and J 1 base short, with 13 bases between. Looked up from germline, CDR1 is SQVTM and CDR2 is ANQGSEA. CDR3 amino acids: CSGSQGLNYGYTF. CDR3 bases: TGCAGCGGGTCGCAGGGTCTTAACTATGGCTACACCTTC.

This chain connects TRBV30 to TRBJ2-2; D remains ambiguous. The V gene's germline CDR1 is GTSNPN and CDR2 SVGIG (reference sequence). The CDR3 has 12 residues. Trimming pared 3 bases from V and 1 base from J, leaving 3 bases between. CDR3 in amino acids: CAWSQNTGELFF. The CDR3 region has the DNA TGTGCCTGGAGCCAGAACACCGGGGAGCTGTTTTTT.

J is TRBJ2-3 and V is TRBV3-1 (or the pseudogene TRBV3-2), with 8 positions matching TRBD2. Looked up from germline, CDR1 is LGHDT and CDR2 is YNNKEL (reference sequence). This CDR3 spans 16 amino acids. The junction had 9 bases not matched to a gene; V was cut back by 1 base and J by 6 bases. This CDR3 reads CASSQGGTRLGDTQYF. The CDR3 DNA is TGTGCCAGCAGCCAAGGGGGGACTAGACTTGGGGATACGCAGTATTTT.

This clone showed up just a few times. V and J are TRBV5-1 and TRBJ1-1, with D unclear. Trimming stripped 1 base from V and 2 bases from J, with 9 bases between. Per the germline V gene, CDR1 is SGHRS and CDR2 is YFSETQ. This CDR3 spans 14 amino acids. In nucleotides, the CDR3 is TGCGCCAGCAGCTTGTTCGGAGCTAACACTGAAGCTTTCTTT. Translated, it gives CASSLFGANTEAFF.

This chain connects TRBV30 to TRBJ1-5, with 11 bases matching TRBD1. Germline assignment: CDR1 GTSNPN and CDR2 SVGIG (reference sequence). This CDR3 has 20 amino acids. The J segment lost 2 bases and the V segment lost 4 bases, leaving 19 bases of the junction unmatched. The CDR3: CAWTKKGGTGGFFGNQPQHF. The CDR3 nucleotides are TGTGCCTGGACCAAAAAGGGCGGGACAGGGGGTTTTTTTGGCAATCAGCCCCAGCATTTT.

V gene TRBV19 combines with J gene TRBJ1-4; 7 nucleotides line up with TRBD1. This CDR3 comprises 14 residues. Germline V gene sequence: CDR1 LNHDA, CDR2 SQIVND (reference sequence). The junction had 3 bases not matched to a gene; V was cut back by 2 bases and J by 6 bases. This CDR3 is CASSIRTGDEKLFF. For the CDR3, the DNA is TGTGCCAGTAGTATAAGAACAGGGGATGAAAAACTGTTTTTT.

This clone was seen a handful of times. The chain carries TRBV30 and TRBJ1-4; a weak D match, TRBD1 (5 bases). Trimming took 2 bases from V and 3 from J, leaving 10 bases between them. There are 14 residues in the CDR3. Germline V gene data show CDR1 as GTSNPN and CDR2 as SVGIG (reference sequence). In DNA form, the CDR3 reads TGTGCCTGGAGTCCAGGGCATTCTAATGAAAAACTGTTTTTT. It encodes CAWSPGHSNEKLFF.

The rearrangement links TRBV7-9 to TRBJ1-2; 11 bases match TRBD1. From germline, CDR1 is SEHNR and CDR2 FQNEAQ (reference sequence). The CDR3 is 17 residues long. Trimming removed 3 bases from V and 3 bases from J; junction bases left unmatched: 9. The DNA for the CDR3 is TGTGCCAGCAGCTTGGGTCTGGGACAGGGGGTGGACTATGGCTACACCTTC. Residues: CASSLGLGQGVDYGYTF.

The chain carries TRBV4-1 and TRBJ2-7; TRBD2 matches at 9 bases. V was clipped by 3 bases and J by 9 bases; unmatched bases: 9. Germline CDR1 MGHRA, CDR2 YSYEKL. The CDR3 spans 14 residues. The CDR3 DNA sequence: TGCGCCAGCAGCCACCCCTTTAGCGGGGGAACGCAGTACTTC. Amino acids: CASSHPFSGGTQYF.

The rearrangement joins TRBV18 to TRBJ2-7; 9 nucleotides align to TRBD1. CDR1 and CDR2 (germline): KGHSH, LQKENI. The CDR3 contains 14 residues. The junction had 7 bases not matched to a gene; V was cut back by 4 bases and J by 6 bases. The CDR3 bases are TGTGCCAGCTCACAAGGGACAGGGTCCCGCGAGCAGTACTTC. This encodes CASSQGTGSREQYF.

J is TRBJ1-6 and V is TRBV28; D unresolved. The germline V and J ends were trimmed by 2 bases and 10 bases, with 18 bases remaining between them. This CDR3 spans 16 amino acids. Germline V CDR1 and CDR2: MDHEN, SYDVKM. CDR3 region: CASSLRTAYAGSPLHF. In DNA form, the CDR3 reads TGTGCCAGCAGTTTAAGGACTGCCTACGCGGGCTCACCCCTCCACTTT. The full variable domain, with the rest looked up from reference TRBV28 and TRBJ1-6, is DVKVTQSSRYLVKRTGEKVFLECVQDMDHENMFWYRQDPGLGLRLIYFSYDVKMKEKGDIPEGYSVSREKKERFSLILESASTNQTSMYLCASSLRTAYAGSPLHFGNGTRLTVT.

CDR3 nucleotides: TGTGCCAGCAGCTTAGCCGGTCTTGGAGCGTACGAGCAGTACTTC. Protein: CASSLAGLGAYEQYF. This chain joins TRBV7-9 and TRBJ2-7; D is unresolved. V lost 0 bases to trimming and J lost 4 bases, with 13 bases between them. Germline-derived CDR1 and CDR2 are SEHNR and FQNEAQ (reference sequence). The CDR3 has 15 residues.

The V gene is TRBV5-1, the J gene TRBJ2-1; D perhaps matches TRBD1 (5 bases). The CDR3 sequence is 16 residues long. Looked up from germline, CDR1 is SGHRS and CDR2 is YFSETQ. Trimming pared 5 bases from V and 3 bases from J, leaving 18 bases between. The CDR3 nucleotides are TGCGCCAGCAGTTTACTTTGGGGCCCTATCTACAATGAGCAGTTCTTC. Amino acids: CASSLLWGPIYNEQFF.

The J gene is TRBJ2-7, the V gene TRBV2, with 13 bases fitting TRBD2. J gave up 1 base and V 4 bases, and 4 bases lay outside the gene matches. Looked up from germline, CDR1 is SNHLY and CDR2 is FYNNEI. This CDR3 comprises 16 residues. Here the CDR3 reads CASSARLAGGSYEQYF. Here the CDR3 DNA reads TGTGCCAGCAGTGCCAGACTAGCGGGGGGTTCCTACGAGCAGTACTTC. Using reference TRBV2 and TRBJ2-7 for the parts outside the CDR3, the full variable domain is EPEVTQTPSHQVTQMGQEVILRCVPISNHLYFYWYRQILGQKVEFLVSFYNNEISEKSEIFDDQFSVERPDGSNFTLKIRSTKLEDSAMYFCASSARLAGGSYEQYFGPGTRLTVT.